The 32 T cell receptor beta chains listed next were all sequenced from one sample in a study of OX40 agonist ivuxolimab in advanced cancers. The repertoire was sequenced with immunoSEQ multiplex PCR; TCRdb's copy has only in-frame clones and lacks some. The table has 26,000 or so clones, 80% to 90% seen once. Sequenced here: CD4+ or CD8+ T cells sorted from blood, sampled in a trial of the OX40 agonist ivuxolimab. The source of these receptors is an adult with an advanced solid tumor such as melanoma, head and neck, liver or kidney cancer.

The sample holds one count of this clone. This rearrangement joins TRBV20-1 to TRBJ2-1; D gene ambiguous. CDR3 length: 11 amino acids. Germline-derived CDR1 and CDR2 are DFQATT and SNEGSKA (reference sequence). The V and J ends lost 5 bases and 8 bases respectively, with 10 bases between them. The CDR3 loop reads CSAYASDEQFF. The CDR3 nucleotides read TGCAGTGCTTACGCCTCGGATGAGCAGTTCTTC.

J is TRBJ2-3 and V is TRBV5-5; D is undetermined. This CDR3 comprises 13 residues. V lost 2 bases and J 5 bases, leaving 9 bases between the germline ends. CDR1 SGHKS and CDR2 YYEKEE come from the germline V gene (reference sequence). This chain's CDR3 is CASSFRIIDTQYF. The CDR3 DNA is TGTGCCAGCAGCTTCCGTATCATAGATACGCAGTATTTT.

The genes are TRBV7-9 and TRBJ2-7, with D perhaps matching TRBD1 or TRBD2 (5 bases each). Trimming took 4 bases from V and 1 from J, leaving 17 bases between them. The CDR3 loop spans 16 amino acids. Germline V lookup: CDR1 SEHNR, CDR2 FQNEAQ (reference sequence). As DNA, the CDR3 is TGTGCCAGCAGCTCGACCAGGGACCTGACTTCCTACGAGCAGTACTTC. This encodes CASSSTRDLTSYEQYF.

CDR3 in amino acids: CASSLRPEITDTQYF. The CDR3 nucleotides are TGTGCCAGCAGCTTAAGGCCGGAGATCACAGATACGCAGTATTTT. This rearrangement joins TRBV7-9 to TRBJ2-3; D is ambiguous. This CDR3 has 15 residues. CDR1 and CDR2 from the germline V gene are SEHNR and FQNEAQ (reference sequence). V was clipped by 2 bases and J by 2 bases, with 11 bases between them.

V is TRBV7-2 and J is TRBJ2-3; D remains unclear. Trimming cost V 5 bases and J 0 bases, with 9 bases left between them. Germline loops: CDR1 SGHTA, CDR2 FQGNSA. The CDR3 has 14 amino acids. CDR3 coding DNA: TGTGCCAGCAGCCCAACCGGGAGCACAGATACGCAGTATTTT. This codes for CASSPTGSTDTQYF.

The CDR3: CASSQGYDEQFF. The CDR3 region has the DNA TGTGCCAGCAGCCAGGGGTACGATGAGCAGTTCTTC. The chain joins TRBV7-8 to TRBJ2-1; TRBD1 might be the D (6 bases). Trimming cost V 5 bases and J 8 bases, with 10 bases left between them. Germline V gene sequence: CDR1 SGHVS, CDR2 FQNEAQ. CDR3 size: 12 residues.

The CDR3 DNA is TGTGCCAGCAGTCCTAGAGACAGGGGGCGCGTTGACTATGGCTACACCTTC. Protein sequence: CASSPRDRGRVDYGYTF. This rearrangement joins TRBV28 to TRBJ1-2, with 10 positions matching TRBD1. There are 17 residues in the CDR3. Germline V CDR1 and CDR2: MDHEN, SYDVKM. Trimming took 5 bases from V and 3 from J; bases not matched to a gene: 12.

V is TRBV9 and J is TRBJ1-1, with unresolved D. The CDR3 contains 14 residues. The germline gives CDR1 SGDLS, CDR2 YYNGEE. V lost 0 bases, J lost 2 bases, and 8 bases lay in between. The CDR3 nucleotides read TGTGCCAGCAGCGTAGTTCTGGGAAACACTGAAGCTTTCTTT. Its protein is CASSVVLGNTEAFF. Supplemented by reference TRBV9 and TRBJ1-1, the full variable domain reads DSGVTQTPKHLITATGQRVTLRCSPRSGDLSVYWYQQSLDQGLQFLIQYYNGEERAKGNILERFSAQQFPDLHSELNLSSLELGDSALYFCASSVVLGNTEAFFGQGTRLTVV.

The chain is built from TRBV4-1 and TRBJ2-2; 10 positions agree with TRBD2. CDR1 and CDR2 (germline): MGHRA, YSYEKL. The CDR3 sequence is 15 residues long. Losses at the gene ends were 0 bases for V and 5 bases for J; bases not matched to a gene: 0. Here the CDR3 DNA reads TGCGCCAGCAGCCAAGAACTAGCGGGAACCGGGGAGCTGTTTTTT. This codes for CASSQELAGTGELFF.

Remarks on this clone: At one of its ends the junction is not consistent with the germline gene, which may arise from a read error. This chain links TRBV20-1 with TRBJ1-4; 10 nucleotides agree with TRBD1. The germline CDR1 and CDR2 sequences are DFQATT and SNEGSKA (reference sequence). CDR3 length equals 11 residues. The CDR3 here is CSAPHGTGEIF. CDR3 bases: TGCAGTGCTCCCCACGGGACAGGGGAGATTTTT.

The rearrangement links TRBV5-1 to TRBJ1-2; unclear D gene. CDR3 length: 14 amino acids. CDR1 SGHRS and CDR2 YFSETQ come from the germline V gene. With 8 bases removed from V and 2 bases from J, the gap between germline ends came to 16 bases. The CDR3 DNA follows: TGCGCCAGGGCGTTTGAGGGCCTGAACTATGGCTACACCTTC. Its translation is CARAFEGLNYGYTF.

The chain combines TRBV7-8 with TRBJ2-7; D is uncertain. Germline-derived CDR1 and CDR2 are SGHVS and FQNEAQ. The CDR3 consists of 14 residues. V was shortened by 0 bases and J by 1 base, with 7 bases between the two germline ends. Written as DNA, the CDR3 is TGTGCCAGCAGCTTAGCGCCGTGGTCCTACGAGCAGTACTTC. It translates to CASSLAPWSYEQYF. Complete variable domain (other parts from reference TRBV7-8 and TRBJ2-7): GAGVSQSPRYKVAKRGQDVALRCDPISGHVSLFWYQQALGQGPEFLTYFQNEAQLDKSGLPSDRFFAERPEGSVSTLKIQRTQQEDSAVYLCASSLAPWSYEQYFGPGTRLTVT.

The chain links TRBV5-1 to TRBJ2-3; D is perhaps TRBD1 or TRBD2 (5 bases each). The CDR3 is 12 amino acids. The V gene's germline CDR1 is SGHRS and CDR2 YFSETQ. V was trimmed by 6 bases and J by 12 bases, leaving 17 bases between them. The CDR3 bases are TGCGCCAGCACCGACGGGGCCGTTCCTCAGTATTTT. It yields the protein CASTDGAVPQYF.

This clone was observed a handful of times. The chain has TRBV25-1 and TRBJ1-2, with D possibly matching TRBD1 (5 bases). The CDR3 length is 13 residues. CDR1 and CDR2 from the germline V gene are MGHDK and SYGVNS. Trimming shortened V by 2 bases and J by 8 bases, and 12 bases separated the two germline ends. The CDR3 here is CASSERGIQGYTF. The CDR3 nucleotides read TGTGCCAGCAGTGAACGGGGGATCCAGGGCTACACCTTC.

This chain links TRBV2 with TRBJ2-7; TRBD1 aligns across 11 bases. The CDR3 has 13 residues. Trimming removed 10 bases from V and 5 bases from J; junction bases left unmatched: 7. Germline lookup yields CDR1 SNHLY and CDR2 FYNNEI. In nucleotides, the CDR3 is TGTGCCATCATTGGACAGGGGGCTCACGAGCAGTACTTC. It encodes CAIIGQGAHEQYF.

The chain combines TRBV5-1 with TRBJ1-1; D not resolved. Germline CDR1 and CDR2: SGHRS and YFSETQ. V lost 0 bases, J lost 8 bases, and 11 bases lay in between. The CDR3 has 13 residues. The CDR3 region is CASSLVPLGEAFF. The CDR3 DNA reads as TGCGCCAGCAGCTTGGTCCCATTAGGGGAAGCTTTCTTT.

This chain connects TRBV7-8 to TRBJ2-1, with 7 bases that match TRBD1. The V gene's germline CDR1 is SGHVS and CDR2 FQNEAQ. CDR3 size: 18 residues. Losses at the gene ends were 5 bases for V and 2 bases for J; bases not matched to a gene: 15. Here the CDR3 reads CASSPGGRDLWAYNEQFF. The CDR3 DNA reads as TGTGCCAGCAGCCCAGGGGGACGTGACTTGTGGGCCTACAATGAGCAGTTCTTC.

This sequence joins TRBV4-2 and TRBJ1-3; D is possibly TRBD1 (6 bases). The CDR3 has 15 amino acids. Trimming took off 2 bases at V and 2 bases at J, with 10 bases between the two ends. CDR1 LGHNA and CDR2 YNFKEQ come from the germline V gene. The CDR3 reads CASSQTGAAGNTIYF. CDR3 nucleotide sequence: TGTGCCAGCAGCCAAACGGGGGCGGCTGGAAACACCATATATTTT.

The V and J genes are TRBV2 and TRBJ2-4; D perhaps matches TRBD2 (6 bases). In germline, CDR1 is SNHLY, CDR2 FYNNEI. The V gene lost 0 bases and the J gene lost 0 bases, with 12 bases spanning the gap. CDR3 size: 17 residues. The CDR3 reads CASSEAHGGIAKNIQYF. The DNA for the CDR3 is TGTGCCAGCAGTGAAGCGCACGGAGGGATAGCCAAAAACATTCAGTACTTC.

The rearrangement joins TRBV6-5 to TRBJ2-3; D may be TRBD2 (5 bases). Trimming shortened V by 0 bases and J by 6 bases, and 7 bases separated the two germline ends. Germline V lookup: CDR1 MNHEY, CDR2 SVGAGI. This CDR3 comprises 13 residues. CDR3 nucleotide sequence: TGTGCCAGCAGTTACTCCACTAGGGATACGCAGTATTTT. Residues: CASSYSTRDTQYF.

The chain recombines TRBV6-6 with TRBJ1-2, with a weak D call TRBD1 (6 bases). The CDR3 consists of 11 residues. V was cut by 2 bases and J by 8 bases, with 6 bases left in between. Germline CDR1 is MNHNY and CDR2 is SVGAGI (reference sequence). CDR3 loop: CASSYQGGYTF. CDR3 sequence (DNA): TGTGCCAGCAGTTACCAGGGGGGCTACACCTTC.

V gene TRBV11-2 combines with J gene TRBJ2-7; 7 bases align to TRBD2. V dropped 6 bases and J dropped 3; count of bases not matched to a gene: 8. CDR3 size: 14 residues. The germline gives CDR1 SGHAT, CDR2 FQNNGV. The CDR3 DNA reads as TGTGCCAGCAGTCCCTTTCTAGCGGTCTACGAGCAGTACTTC. This encodes CASSPFLAVYEQYF.

The genes are TRBV11-2 and TRBJ2-7; TRBD1 might be the D (6 bases). CDR1 is SGHAT and CDR2 is FQNNGV in the germline V gene. V lost 3 bases and J 2 bases, leaving 11 bases between the germline ends. The CDR3 runs to 14 residues. CDR3 in amino acids: CASSFTGSAYEQYF. Written as DNA, the CDR3 is TGTGCCAGCAGCTTCACAGGGTCGGCCTACGAGCAGTACTTC. The entire variable domain, with the rest obtained from reference TRBV11-2 and TRBJ2-7, is as follows: EAGVAQSPRYKIIEKRQSVAFWCNPISGHATLYWYQQILGQGPKLLIQFQNNGVVDDSQLPKDRFSAERLKGVDSTLKIQPAKLEDSAVYLCASSFTGSAYEQYFGPGTRLTVT.

This chain connects TRBV9 to TRBJ2-7, with 11 positions matching TRBD2. The ends lost 2 bases at V and 4 bases at J; junction bases unmatched: 8. The CDR3 sequence is 16 residues long. CDR1 and CDR2 from the germline V gene are SGDLS and YYNGEE. The CDR3 sequence: CASSVSGTSGQYEQYF. The CDR3 coding sequence is TGTGCCAGCAGCGTTTCCGGGACTAGCGGCCAGTACGAGCAGTACTTC.

The chain links TRBV28 to TRBJ2-1; D is ambiguous. The V gene's germline CDR1 is MDHEN and CDR2 SYDVKM. Trimming removed 6 bases at V and 6 bases at J, with 12 bases between. The length of the CDR3 is 13 residues. CDR3 sequence reads: CASSPSGSNEQFF. The CDR3 DNA reads TGTGCCAGCAGCCCCTCAGGATCCAATGAGCAGTTCTTC.

This chain connects TRBV11-2 to TRBJ2-2; weak D call: TRBD1 (6 bases). Germline V gene data show CDR1 as SGHAT and CDR2 as FQNNGV. Trimming removed 5 bases from V and 6 bases from J, with 10 bases in between. CDR3 size: 13 residues. The CDR3 DNA is TGTGCCAGCAGCCCCAGGGGATCCGGGGAGCTGTTTTTT. Translating it yields CASSPRGSGELFF.

The V gene is TRBV6-5, the J gene TRBJ2-3; D uncertain. The germline V gene encodes CDR1 MNHEY and CDR2 SVGAGI. V shed 6 bases and J shed 14 bases, with 24 bases lying between them. This CDR3 is built from 14 residues. The chain's CDR3 is CASRQPLSGIRLYF. The CDR3 bases are TGTGCCAGCAGGCAACCTCTCTCCGGCATACGCTTGTATTTT.

The CDR3 region is CASSIVPGFSYNEQFF. DNA for the CDR3: TGTGCCAGTAGTATAGTGCCGGGATTCTCCTACAATGAGCAGTTCTTC. The chain combines TRBV19 with TRBJ2-1; D possibly corresponds to TRBD2 (5 bases). Germline CDR1 LNHDA, CDR2 SQIVND (reference sequence). The CDR3 covers 16 residues. Trimming cost V 1 base and J 0 bases, with 10 bases left between them.

The chain combines TRBV28 with TRBJ2-5; D uncertain. Between the trimmed V and J ends, which lost 7 bases and 3 bases, there was a span of 21 bases. The CDR3 is made up of 16 amino acids. Germline V gene data show CDR1 as MDHEN and CDR2 as SYDVKM. The CDR3 protein is CASTNPLAGSEETQYF. DNA of the CDR3: TGTGCCAGCACCAATCCCCTGGCTGGGTCTGAAGAGACCCAGTACTTC.

The sample holds a few counts of this clone. The rearrangement joins TRBV11-3 to TRBJ2-3, with a tentative D call TRBD2 (5 bases). Germline V gene sequence: CDR1 SGHNT, CDR2 YENEEA. Trimming left V 1 base short and J 1 base short, with 12 bases between. This CDR3 comprises 16 residues. The CDR3 reads CASSLGRGPRTDTQYF. The CDR3 DNA sequence: TGTGCCAGCAGCTTAGGCCGAGGGCCGCGCACAGATACGCAGTATTTT.

Concerning this clone: The junction differs from germline at one of its ends, possibly a read error. CDR3 coding DNA: TGTGCTAGCAGCCCCGACACGAACACTGAAGCTTTCTTT. It codes for CASSPDTNTEAFF. V gene TRBV7-7 combines with J gene TRBJ1-1; D is ambiguous. The CDR3 sequence is 13 residues long. CDR1 and CDR2 from the germline V gene are SSHAT and FNYEAQ (reference sequence).

This rearrangement joins TRBV6-1 to TRBJ2-7; D gene ambiguous. The CDR3 has 13 amino acids. CDR1 is MNHNS, CDR2 SASEGT, per germline. Trimming left V 1 base short and J 2 bases short, with 6 bases between. In DNA, the CDR3 is TGTGCCAGCAGTGAAGGGTTAGCCTACGAGCAGTACTTC. This codes for CASSEGLAYEQYF.